This TCR beta chain was obtained from a study of blood T cells in healthy people across ages. Study-wide results and limits: A strong correlation between TCR beta diversity and naive T cell percentage was seen. In long-lived donors, naive CD4+ cell counts and diversity exceeded those of aged donors.

Comment on this clonotype: Its antigen is still unknown.

V lost 10 bases, J lost 6 bases, and 13 bases lay in between. CDR3 length: 12 residues. CDR1 and CDR2 (germline): SEHNR, FQNEAQ (reference sequence). The donors, healthy Caucasians from Russia, were aged roughly 6 to 90. Extraction yielded at least 6 micrograms of total RNA per sample. The use of a sample-barcoded 5' primer and a J-beta primer mix characterized a second PCR of about 7 to 12 cycles. TCRdb reanalysed the 5' RACE reads using MiXCR and keeps one entry per CDR3 protein. This table holds under 1 million distinct CDR3 sequences, 40% to 50% found once. The TCR was taken from a man in his sixties in good health. The genes are TRBV7-9 and TRBJ2-1; unclear D gene. Sequences were obtained from blood. This CDR3 reads CATSDQSNEQFF. The CDR3 coding sequence is TGTGCCACCTCGGACCAAAGCAATGAGCAGTTCTTC.